One and the same sample provided the 27 T cell receptor beta chains below, sequenced in a study of radiation and T cells in renal cell carcinoma. Time point reported: blood 4 weeks post-SBRT, at nephrectomy. Treatment in this sample: 15 Gy SBRT to primary tumor, nephrectomy 4 weeks later. The table came from immunoSEQ multiplex PCR; TCRdb's copy has only in-frame clones and leaves some out. The sample contains 90,000 to 100,000 clones, about 79% of which appear only once. Sequencing used blood, obtained from a patient whose treatment included radiotherapy and nephrectomy. Source of these receptors: a man aged 55 to 70 with renal cell carcinoma.

V usage is TRBV6-5 and J usage is TRBJ2-2; either TRBD1 or TRBD2 may fit D (5 bases each). Trimming took off 4 bases at V and 3 bases at J, with 15 bases between the two ends. Germline V gene lookup returns CDR1 MNHEY and CDR2 SVGAGI. The CDR3 consists of 16 residues. For the CDR3, the DNA is TGTGCCAGCAGTTCCCCCTTGGGGGTTCACACCGGGGAGCTGTTTTTT. Its translation: CASSSPLGVHTGELFF.

The chain uses TRBV5-1 and TRBJ1-4; 10 bases line up with TRBD1. The V gene end was trimmed by 4 bases and the J gene end by 2 bases; junction bases not matched to a gene: 8. This CDR3 comprises 17 residues. Germline CDR1 and CDR2: SGHRS and YFSETQ. CDR3 sequence (DNA): TGCGCCAGCAGCGTCGGGACAGGGGAGACGACTAATGAAAAACTGTTTTTT. Translating it yields CASSVGTGETTNEKLFF.

The chain has TRBV13 and TRBJ2-3; D not certain. Germline V gene data show CDR1 as PRHDT and CDR2 as FYEKMQ (reference sequence). The CDR3 is made up of 14 amino acids. Trimming took off 0 bases at V and 2 bases at J, with 6 bases between the two ends. The CDR3: CASSLGHLTDTQYF. The CDR3 DNA reads TGTGCCAGCAGCTTAGGCCACCTCACAGATACGCAGTATTTT.

The chain recombines TRBV5-1 with TRBJ2-4, with D possibly called TRBD1 or TRBD2 (5 bases each). The CDR3 loop spans 16 amino acids. Looked up from germline, CDR1 is SGHRS and CDR2 is YFSETQ. Trimming took 2 bases from V and 7 from J, leaving 19 bases between them. The CDR3 loop reads CASSLFPRDGPNIQYF. The CDR3 DNA follows: TGCGCCAGCAGCTTATTCCCCCGGGACGGACCCAACATTCAGTACTTC. Together with reference TRBV5-1 and TRBJ2-4, the CDR3 gives the full variable domain: KAGVTQTPRYLIKTRGQQVTLSCSPISGHRSVSWYQQTPGQGLQFLFEYFSETQRNKGNFPGRFSGRQFSNSRSEMNVSTLELGDSALYLCASSLFPRDGPNIQYFGAGTRLSVL.

The chain employs TRBV27 and TRBJ2-2, with a possible D match to TRBD2 (5 bases). CDR3 length equals 16 residues. V lost 3 bases and J lost 1, with 12 bases in between. Germline V gives CDR1 MNHEY, CDR2 SMNVEV (reference sequence). The CDR3 bases are TGTGCCAGCAGTTTTAAGGGAGCTTTGAACACCGGGGAGCTGTTTTTT. This encodes CASSFKGALNTGELFF.

The CDR3 bases are TGCGCCAGCAGCTTGGGCGTGGGTATCCAAGAGACCCAGTACTTC. It specifies CASSLGVGIQETQYF. V and J are TRBV5-1 and TRBJ2-5; D remains unclear. This CDR3 has 15 residues. Trimming left V 0 bases short and J 1 base short, with 10 bases between. The germline gives CDR1 SGHRS, CDR2 YFSETQ.

The gene calls are TRBV19 and TRBJ1-5; 9 bases agree with TRBD1. The CDR3 is 17 residues long. Germline V CDR1 and CDR2: LNHDA, SQIVND (reference sequence). V lost 6 bases, J lost 0 bases, and 9 bases stayed unmatched. The CDR3 DNA reads as TGTGCCAGTAGCGATTTGGACAGGGGACGTAGCAATCAGCCCCAGCATTTT. This gives the protein CASSDLDRGRSNQPQHF.

This clone was seen only a few times. This rearrangement joins TRBV10-1 to TRBJ1-1, with D unclear. This CDR3 has 13 amino acids. V dropped 4 bases and J dropped 1 base, with 7 bases sitting between them. The germline gives CDR1 WNHNN, CDR2 SYGVQD (reference sequence). DNA for the CDR3: TGCGCCAGCAGTGTAGAGTGGAACACTGAAGCTTTCTTT. This translates into CASSVEWNTEAFF.

This clone was detected once. The V gene is TRBV7-2, the J gene TRBJ1-3; D might be TRBD1 (5 bases). CDR3 length equals 15 residues. Germline V gene lookup returns CDR1 SGHTA and CDR2 FQGNSA. Trimming shortened V by 0 bases and J by 0 bases, and 6 bases separated the two germline ends. CDR3 DNA sequence: TGTGCCAGCAGCTTAGCCGGGGCCTCTGGAAACACCATATATTTT. Amino acid sequence: CASSLAGASGNTIYF.

The chain employs TRBV2 and TRBJ2-1; 8 nucleotides align to TRBD2. Germline loops: CDR1 SNHLY, CDR2 FYNNEI. The CDR3 is 15 amino acids. Losses at the gene ends were 6 bases for V and 13 bases for J; bases not matched to a gene: 17. The CDR3 DNA is TGTGCCAGCAGGGAGAGGGGACTAGAGAACACAGCACAGTTCTTC. Its protein is CASRERGLENTAQFF.

The chain links TRBV6-5 to TRBJ2-1; D may be TRBD2 (6 bases). V was shortened by 6 bases and J by 9 bases, with 12 bases between the two germline ends. The CDR3 consists of 12 residues. From germline, CDR1 is MNHEY and CDR2 SVGAGI. The CDR3 bases are TGTGCCAGCAGCCAGACCGGGAGTGAGCAGTTCTTC. Translating it yields CASSQTGSEQFF.

This chain connects TRBV21-1 to TRBJ2-3; the table calls TRBD2, which could not be checked here. TRBV21-1 is a pseudogene segment. This CDR3 is built from 17 residues. The DNA for the CDR3 is TGTGCCAGCAGCAAAGGGGCGTCTAGCGGGAGCGCAGATACGCAGTATTTT. Amino acid sequence: CASSKGASSGSADTQYF.

The chain is built from TRBV6-5 and TRBJ2-7, with 7 positions matching TRBD2. V lost 5 bases and J lost 2; bases outside the gene matches: 6. The CDR3 has 14 amino acids. In germline, CDR1 is MNHEY, CDR2 SVGAGI. The DNA of the CDR3 is TGTGCCAGCAGTAGGTCTAGCGGAACCTACGAGCAGTACTTC. This encodes CASSRSSGTYEQYF.

In its sample, this clone was seen once. The genes are TRBV5-1 and TRBJ2-3; possibly TRBD2 for D (7 bases). The CDR3 runs 17 residues. From germline, CDR1 is SGHRS and CDR2 YFSETQ. Trimming pared 4 bases from V and 6 bases from J, leaving 24 bases between. CDR3 DNA sequence: TGCGCCAGCAGCCCCAAAGTGGCGGAAGGGGGGGCGGATACGCAGTATTTT. Residues: CASSPKVAEGGADTQYF.

This chain links TRBV10-1 with TRBJ1-5; 7 bases match TRBD1. Germline CDR1 reads WNHNN; CDR2 reads SYGVQD (reference sequence). CDR3 size: 14 residues. J lost 3 bases, V lost 6 bases, and 5 bases had no gene match. The chain's CDR3 is CASSRGQYNQPQHF. For the CDR3, the DNA is TGCGCCAGCAGCCGGGGACAGTACAATCAGCCCCAGCATTTT.

The chain has TRBV7-7 and TRBJ2-7; 7 bases are a match to TRBD2. Germline V CDR1 and CDR2: SSHAT, FNYEAQ (reference sequence). CDR3 length equals 14 residues. Trimming cost V 5 bases and J 0 bases; bases outside gene matches: 4. The CDR3 sequence is CASSPSGTSYEQYF. DNA of the CDR3: TGTGCCAGCAGCCCCAGCGGGACCTCCTACGAGCAGTACTTC. The variable domain in full, completed from reference TRBV7-7 and TRBJ2-7, reads GAGVSQSPRYKVTKRGQDVTLRCDPISSHATLYWYQQALGQGPEFLTYFNYEAQPDKSGLPSDRFSAERPEGSISTLTIQRTEQRDSAMYRCASSPSGTSYEQYFGPGTRLTVT.

The chain links TRBV10-3 to TRBJ2-4; D uncertain. The CDR3 extends over 13 amino acids. Germline CDR1 and CDR2: ENHRY and SYGVKD. Trimming removed 4 bases at V and 6 bases at J, with 10 bases between. The CDR3 DNA reads TGTGCCATCAGTGGGGAACTCCTAAACATTCAGTACTTC. Translating it yields CAISGELLNIQYF.

J is TRBJ2-7 and V is TRBV19, with no clear D. Germline CDR1 is LNHDA and CDR2 is SQIVND (reference sequence). This CDR3 comprises 13 residues. Trimming stripped 1 base from V and 5 bases from J, with 9 bases between. The CDR3 DNA sequence: TGTGCCAGTAGTATAGCCCGCTGGGACGAGCAGTACTTC. Its translation: CASSIARWDEQYF.

V is TRBV5-4 and J is TRBJ1-1, with D unclear. The CDR3 totals 14 residues. V lost 4 bases and J 0 bases, leaving 10 bases between the germline ends. Germline lookup yields CDR1 SGHNT and CDR2 YYREEE (reference sequence). The CDR3: CASSPGQVNTEAFF. CDR3 coding DNA: TGTGCCAGCAGCCCCGGTCAGGTGAACACTGAAGCTTTCTTT.

The V and J genes are TRBV15 and TRBJ1-5; D might be TRBD1 (5 bases). The CDR3 is made up of 15 amino acids. The germline V and J ends were trimmed by 0 bases and 6 bases, with 12 bases remaining between them. CDR1 is LNHNV and CDR2 is YYDKDF in the germline V gene (reference sequence). Here the CDR3 DNA reads TGTGCCACCAGCAGAGAGGGGCAGCCGGCTCAGCCCCAGCATTTT. Residues: CATSREGQPAQPQHF.

The V gene is TRBV6-5, the J gene TRBJ1-4; 9 bases agree with TRBD1. This CDR3 region has 14 residues. J lost 8 bases, V lost 4 bases, and 5 bases had no gene match. Germline-derived CDR1 and CDR2 are MNHEY and SVGAGI. DNA for the CDR3: TGTGCCAGCAGTTTAAGACAGGGGGGGGAAAAACTGTTTTTT. Residues: CASSLRQGGEKLFF.

This chain connects TRBV5-6 to TRBJ2-2; D might be TRBD1 (7 bases). Trimming stripped 3 bases from V and 7 bases from J, with 16 bases between. CDR3 length: 15 residues. Germline V gene sequence: CDR1 SGHDT, CDR2 YYEEEE. This CDR3 is CASSWDSGGHGELFF. CDR3 DNA sequence: TGTGCCAGCAGCTGGGACAGCGGAGGGCACGGGGAGCTGTTTTTT.

With regard to this clone: The same CDR3 can be traced to other DNA sequences in this sample. CDR3 nucleotide sequence: TGTGCCAGCAGCCCACCGGGACAGGGGAACACTGAAGCTTTCTTT. It encodes CASSPPGQGNTEAFF. The chain employs TRBV6-6 and TRBJ1-1, with TRBD1 matching over 9 bases. This CDR3 comprises 15 residues. V was clipped by 6 bases and J by 1 base; unmatched bases: 6. CDR1 MNHNY and CDR2 SVGAGI come from the germline V gene (reference sequence).

The chain combines TRBV2 with TRBJ1-1, with a weak D call TRBD1 (5 bases). Germline lookup yields CDR1 SNHLY and CDR2 FYNNEI. Trimming pared 7 bases from V and 4 bases from J, leaving 16 bases between. This CDR3 contains 14 residues. The CDR3 sequence is CASMGVRGGTEAFF. The CDR3 DNA reads TGTGCCAGCATGGGGGTAAGGGGAGGCACTGAAGCTTTCTTT.

The chain is built from TRBV7-2 and TRBJ2-1, with TRBD2 matching 9 bases. V shed 0 bases and J 7 bases; nucleotides not matched to a gene: 7. Germline CDR1 SGHTA, CDR2 FQGNSA. The length of the CDR3 is 16 residues. The CDR3 DNA sequence: TGTGCCAGCAGCTTAGCGAAGGTAGCGGGAGTAAATGAGCAGTTCTTC. As protein: CASSLAKVAGVNEQFF.

The chain links TRBV5-1 to TRBJ2-1, with 9 bases aligning to TRBD2. Germline-derived CDR1 and CDR2 are SGHRS and YFSETQ. The CDR3 extends over 15 amino acids. V lost 1 base, J lost 4 bases, and 3 bases stayed unmatched. The DNA of the CDR3 is TGCGCCAGCAGCTTGCTAGCGGGAAATTACAATGAGCAGTTCTTC. Translating gives CASSLLAGNYNEQFF.

V gene TRBV11-3 combines with J gene TRBJ2-1; 10 bases line up with TRBD1. Trimming at V came to 3 bases and at J to 5 bases, leaving 7 bases not matched to a gene. This CDR3 spans 16 amino acids. Germline V gene data show CDR1 as SGHNT and CDR2 as YENEEA. The CDR3 DNA is TGTGCCAGCAGCTTCGGCGGGACAGGGGATCACAATGAGCAGTTCTTC. As protein: CASSFGGTGDHNEQFF. Full variable domain (missing parts from reference TRBV11-3 and TRBJ2-1): EAGVVQSPRYKIIEKKQPVAFWCNPISGHNTLYWYLQNLGQGPELLIRYENEEAVDDSQLPKDRFSAERLKGVDSTLKIQPAELGDSAVYLCASSFGGTGDHNEQFFGPGTRLTVL.